The 30 T cell receptor beta chains in this list originate from one sample, sequenced in a study of T-cell reconstitution after alpha-beta-depleted transplantation in children. The TCRbeta library incorporated unique molecular identifiers. In TCRdb, the PCR reads were re-called with MiXCR into one record per CDR3 protein. The sample yields approximately 240,000 distinct CDR3 sequences, about a tenth seen once. This specimen consisted of PBMCs, obtained before TCRalphabeta/CD19-depleted stem cell transplant. The receptors come from a child less than two years old with acute myeloid leukemia, due to receive a stem cell transplant.

The chain carries TRBV23-1 and TRBJ2-5; no clear D gene. TRBV23-1 is treated as an ORF (open reading frame) with a function not yet certain. CDR3 length: 16 amino acids. Trimming shortened V by 2 bases and J by 3 bases, and 16 bases separated the two germline ends. Written as DNA, the CDR3 is TGCGCCAGCAGTCAAATGGTTGTTGACCCGAAAGAGACCCAGTACTTC. It translates to CASSQMVVDPKETQYF.

This clonotype appeared many times. The chain joins TRBV19 to TRBJ2-2; 7 nucleotides agree with TRBD1. With V trimmed by 5 bases and J by 5 bases, 2 bases remained unmatched. Germline CDR1 LNHDA, CDR2 SQIVND (reference sequence). This CDR3 comprises 13 residues. The CDR3, as DNA: TGTGCCAGTAGTGTACAGGGGACCGGGGAGCTGTTTTTT. Amino acids: CASSVQGTGELFF.

At least ten counts were recorded for this clonotype. This chain connects TRBV20-1 to TRBJ2-2; 7 bases align to TRBD2. Germline trimming cut 4 bases from V and 1 base from J; bases unmatched to any gene: 6. CDR3 length equals 15 residues. The V gene's germline CDR1 is DFQATT and CDR2 SNEGSKA (reference sequence). The CDR3 loop is CSAKASGLNTGELFF. Here the CDR3 DNA reads TGCAGTGCTAAGGCTAGCGGCTTGAACACCGGGGAGCTGTTTTTT.

This clonotype was counted many times. The V and J genes are TRBV6-5 and TRBJ1-1; a weak D match, TRBD1 (5 bases). V was clipped by 5 bases and J by 3 bases, with 10 bases between them. CDR1 and CDR2 (germline): MNHEY, SVGAGI. This CDR3 has 13 amino acids. This CDR3 reads CASSHLGDTEAFF. In nucleotides, the CDR3 is TGTGCCAGCAGTCACCTGGGGGACACTGAAGCTTTCTTT.

This clonotype was seen many times. This chain joins TRBV5-1 and TRBJ2-7; TRBD1 or TRBD2 may be the D gene (5 bases each). Germline CDR1 and CDR2: SGHRS and YFSETQ. Trimming removed 0 bases from V and 6 bases from J, with 16 bases in between. This CDR3 spans 15 amino acids. CDR3: CASSLVGNQGTEQYF. As DNA, the CDR3 is TGCGCCAGCAGCTTGGTAGGCAACCAAGGGACCGAGCAGTACTTC.

This clonotype came up many times. J is TRBJ1-1 and V is TRBV20-1; no reliable D call. CDR1 is DFQATT and CDR2 is SNEGSKA in the germline V gene (reference sequence). Trimming pared 0 bases from V and 2 bases from J, leaving 10 bases between. The CDR3 consists of 14 residues. The CDR3 spells CSARDPSSNTEAFF. The CDR3 nucleotides are TGCAGTGCTAGAGATCCATCAAGTAACACTGAAGCTTTCTTT.

This clonotype was observed at least ten times. The rearrangement uses TRBV28 and TRBJ2-7; 9 bases fit TRBD1. Germline values: CDR1 MDHEN, CDR2 SYDVKM. The CDR3 covers 14 residues. J lost 3 bases, V lost 5 bases, and 5 bases had no gene match. The CDR3 loop is CASSHGTGIYEQYF. For the CDR3, the DNA is TGTGCCAGCAGTCACGGGACAGGGATCTACGAGCAGTACTTC.

Many counts were recorded for this clonotype. This chain uses TRBV7-6 with TRBJ1-4; 9 nucleotides agree with TRBD1. The CDR3 length is 15 residues. Germline CDR1 reads SGHVS; CDR2 reads FNYEAQ. V shed 3 bases, J shed 6 bases, and the junction held 5 bases outside the gene matches. CDR3 DNA: TGTGCCAGCAGCTTTCGGACAGGGGCGGATGAAAAACTGTTTTTT. It translates to CASSFRTGADEKLFF.

This clonotype was detected many times. The J gene is TRBJ1-2, the V gene TRBV19; 9 positions agree with TRBD1. The CDR3 is 17 residues long. In germline, CDR1 is LNHDA, CDR2 SQIVND (reference sequence). Trimming removed 4 bases from V and 4 bases from J; junction bases left unmatched: 13. The CDR3 loop reads CASSTVRTGDTRYGYTF. The CDR3 region has the DNA TGTGCCAGTAGTACGGTACGGACAGGGGACACCCGCTATGGCTACACCTTC.

In its sample, this clonotype was seen many times. The chain links TRBV18 to TRBJ2-1; the D is unclear. Trimming cost V 5 bases and J 0 bases, with 11 bases left between them. CDR1 is KGHSH, CDR2 LQKENI, per germline. The CDR3 has 15 residues. CDR3 residues: CASSSTWISYNEQFF. For the CDR3, the DNA is TGTGCCAGCTCATCGACTTGGATCTCCTACAATGAGCAGTTCTTC.

Only a few counts were recorded for this clonotype. This chain uses TRBV5-1 with TRBJ2-1; 7 positions match TRBD1. This CDR3 contains 16 residues. In germline, CDR1 is SGHRS, CDR2 YFSETQ. Unmatched junction bases numbered 7, after V lost 4 bases and J lost 0 bases. In DNA form, the CDR3 reads TGCGCCAGCAGCGTCGACGGGACAGACTCCTACAATGAGCAGTTCTTC. Amino acid sequence: CASSVDGTDSYNEQFF.

This clonotype was recorded many times. The chain links TRBV7-3 to TRBJ1-3; D unresolved. The V gene's germline CDR1 is SGHTA and CDR2 FQGTGA. V was trimmed by 5 bases and J by 4 bases, leaving 9 bases between them. This CDR3 has 13 residues. Here the CDR3 reads CASSAKGGNTIYF. Written as DNA, the CDR3 is TGTGCCAGCAGCGCAAAAGGCGGAAACACCATATATTTT.

In its sample, this clonotype was seen many times. The V gene is TRBV4-2, the J gene TRBJ2-6; no definite D call. With 0 bases removed from V and 0 bases from J, the gap between germline ends came to 9 bases. Germline CDR1 is LGHNA and CDR2 is YNFKEQ. The CDR3 sequence is 17 residues long. The CDR3: CASSQDTIISGANVLTF. The CDR3 DNA reads as TGTGCCAGCAGCCAAGATACCATCATCTCTGGGGCCAACGTCCTGACTTTC.

This chain joins TRBV20-1 and TRBJ2-3; D gene ambiguous. The V gene's germline CDR1 is DFQATT and CDR2 SNEGSKA (reference sequence). The CDR3 covers 11 residues. The germline V and J ends were trimmed by 5 bases and 4 bases, with 7 bases remaining between them. The CDR3 protein is CSAPDPDTQYF. The CDR3 DNA follows: TGCAGTGCTCCTGACCCAGATACGCAGTATTTT.

Concerning this clonotype: With a much larger clone just one base away, this may be a read error. The chain uses TRBV5-1 and TRBJ2-1; 10 nucleotides agree with TRBD2. The germline V gene encodes CDR1 SGHRS and CDR2 YFSETQ. There are 17 residues in the CDR3. The CDR3 DNA reads as TGCTCCAGCAGCTCCTCTTTCAGCGGGGGGGGATACAATGAGCAGTTCTTC. Translated: CSSSSSFSGGGYNEQFF.

This clonotype came up many times. The chain couples TRBV6-5 to TRBJ2-5; D is perhaps TRBD1 (6 bases). V shed 2 bases and J shed 5 bases, with 15 bases lying between them. This CDR3 region has 15 residues. Germline V lookup: CDR1 MNHEY, CDR2 SVGAGI. CDR3 protein: CASSYGPTGMETQYF. The CDR3, as DNA: TGTGCCAGCAGTTACGGACCTACAGGGATGGAGACCCAGTACTTC.

The CDR3 sequence: CASSSRVGHTDTQYF. CDR3 in DNA: TGTGCCAGTAGTTCAAGAGTCGGACACACAGATACGCAGTATTTT. The V and J genes are TRBV19 and TRBJ2-3; maybe TRBD1 (5 bases). Germline V gene data show CDR1 as LNHDA and CDR2 as SQIVND (reference sequence). The length of the CDR3 is 15 residues. V lost 5 bases and J lost 2, with 14 bases in between.

This clonotype was detected many times. V usage is TRBV6-1 and J usage is TRBJ2-2; TRBD2 might be the D (5 bases). Germline V gene sequence: CDR1 MNHNS, CDR2 SASEGT. Deletions cut 7 bases from V and 5 bases from J, with 14 bases between. This CDR3 comprises 14 residues. Here the CDR3 DNA reads TGTGCCAGCAAACCTCAACCGGGGACCGGGGAGCTGTTTTTT. This codes for CASKPQPGTGELFF.

This clonotype was seen ten or more times. The chain employs TRBV7-9 and TRBJ2-1; D tentatively fits TRBD1 or TRBD2 (7 bases each). The CDR3 sequence is 18 residues long. V lost 5 bases to trimming and J lost 0 bases, with 20 bases between them. Germline loops: CDR1 SEHNR, CDR2 FQNEAQ (reference sequence). The CDR3 loop is CASSVGGPRGGSYNEQFF. The DNA for the CDR3 is TGTGCCAGCAGCGTAGGGGGCCCCCGCGGGGGCTCCTACAATGAGCAGTTCTTC.

This clonotype was detected a few times. The rearrangement links TRBV11-2 to TRBJ2-1; D remains unclear. From germline, CDR1 is SGHAT and CDR2 FQNNGV. This CDR3 region has 13 residues. The V and J ends lost 3 bases and 12 bases respectively, with 15 bases between them. The CDR3 nucleotides are TGTGCCAGCAGCTTCCCTACACGCCTGGGGCAGTTCTTC. As protein: CASSFPTRLGQFF.

This clonotype was recorded many times. V and J are TRBV28 and TRBJ2-1; perhaps TRBD2 as D (7 bases). The CDR3 is 13 residues long. The V gene lost 8 bases and the J gene lost 7 bases, with 15 bases spanning the gap. Germline-derived CDR1 and CDR2 are MDHEN and SYDVKM. The CDR3 region has the DNA TGTGCCAGCCTGGGGGGGGCAGAAAATGAGCAGTTCTTC. Its translation is CASLGGAENEQFF.

The sample holds many counts of this clonotype. The genes are TRBV5-5 and TRBJ2-7; 12 bases line up with TRBD2. Germline CDR1 reads SGHKS; CDR2 reads YYEKEE (reference sequence). V lost 4 bases to trimming and J lost 2 bases; unmatched junction nucleotides: 4. CDR3 size: 15 residues. CDR3 amino acids: CASSTGLAGTYEQYF. The CDR3 coding sequence is TGTGCCAGCAGCACAGGACTAGCGGGAACCTACGAGCAGTACTTC.

V and J are TRBV11-3 and TRBJ2-2, with 12 bases lining up with TRBD2. Germline V CDR1 and CDR2: SGHNT, YENEEA. The ends lost 6 bases at V and 4 bases at J; junction bases unmatched: 3. The length of the CDR3 is 15 residues. As DNA, the CDR3 is TGTGCCAGCAGGCCGACTAGCGGGAGCACCGGGGAGCTGTTTTTT. Its protein product is CASRPTSGSTGELFF.

Note on this clonotype: A read error may explain this, as a much larger clone is one base away. The V and J genes are TRBV11-2 and TRBJ1-5; D is uncertain. Germline V lookup: CDR1 SGHAT, CDR2 FQNNGV. This CDR3 has 13 amino acids. DNA of the CDR3: TGTACCAGCAGCTCAACAACGGAGCAGCCCCAGCATTTT. Translating gives CTSSSTTEQPQHF.

This clonotype was picked up many times. The chain combines TRBV7-2 with TRBJ2-1, with 10 nucleotides matching TRBD2. In germline, CDR1 is SGHTA, CDR2 FQGNSA. Unmatched junction bases numbered 4, after V lost 5 bases and J lost 6 bases. This CDR3 region has 14 residues. This CDR3 is CASSAGLALNEQFF. The CDR3 DNA is TGTGCCAGCAGCGCGGGACTAGCGCTCAATGAGCAGTTCTTC.

This clonotype was seen ten or more times. This chain uses TRBV7-2 with TRBJ2-2; D uncertain. CDR1 is SGHTA, CDR2 FQGNSA, per germline. This CDR3 spans 14 amino acids. Trimming shortened V by 3 bases and J by 2 bases, and 7 bases separated the two germline ends. CDR3 loop: CASSFSPNTGELFF. The DNA for the CDR3 is TGTGCCAGCAGCTTTAGCCCCAACACCGGGGAGCTGTTTTTT. Variable domain in full (rest from reference TRBV7-2 and TRBJ2-2): GAGVSQSPSNKVTEKGKDVELRCDPISGHTALYWYRQSLGQGLEFLIYFQGNSAPDKSGLPSDRFSAERTGGSVSTLTIQRTQQEDSAVYLCASSFSPNTGELFFGEGSRLTVL.

V usage is TRBV12-3 or TRBV12-4 and J usage is TRBJ1-2; D is possibly TRBD1 (5 bases). The CDR3 covers 14 residues. V was trimmed by 10 bases and J by 0 bases, leaving 15 bases between them. The CDR3 here is CATREGAANYGYTF. The CDR3 nucleotides read TGTGCCACCCGAGAAGGGGCAGCTAACTATGGCTACACCTTC.

This clonotype has ten or more counts. V gene TRBV2 combines with J gene TRBJ2-7; tentatively, D is TRBD1 or TRBD2 (5 bases each). The CDR3 is made up of 14 amino acids. CDR1 is SNHLY and CDR2 is FYNNEI in the germline V gene. The ends were cut back, 2 bases at V and 3 bases at J, with 11 bases in the middle. In DNA form, the CDR3 reads TGTGCCAGCAGTGAACAGGGAGCAAACTACGAGCAGTACTTC. This sequence encodes CASSEQGANYEQYF.

With respect to this clonotype: With a much larger clone just one base away, this may be a read error. The CDR3 protein is CASSPRVLVAGELFF. The CDR3 region has the DNA TGCGCCAGCAGCCCTAGGGTGCTCGTTGCCGGGGAGCTGTTTTTT. This sequence joins TRBV5-1 and TRBJ2-2; D gene uncertain. V shed 4 bases and J shed 6 bases, with 16 bases lying between them. CDR1 is SGHRS and CDR2 is YFSETQ in the germline V gene. This CDR3 spans 15 amino acids.

This chain links TRBV10-3 with TRBJ2-5; D is undetermined. The CDR3 contains 13 residues. The germline V gene has CDR1 ENHRY and CDR2 SYGVKD. Trimming left V 7 bases short and J 2 bases short, with 11 bases between. The CDR3: CAITSEQQETQYF. CDR3 bases: TGTGCCATCACCTCGGAGCAGCAAGAGACCCAGTACTTC.